The TCR beta chain described here comes from a study of T cell repertoires in cytomegalovirus infection. For this clonotype: Its cognate antigen is unknown.

TCRdb fed the reads into MiXCR, producing one record per CDR3 protein. The table includes about 900,000 distinct CDR3 sequences, less than 40% detected once. Trimming left V 3 bases short and J 4 bases short, with 11 bases between. Germline V gene sequence: CDR1 SGHKS, CDR2 YYEKEE (reference sequence). The CDR3 has 14 amino acids. This TCR derives from a human donor in good health (CMV status not recorded). Some clones in this sample may be carry-over from other donors' samples. The chain links TRBV5-5 to TRBJ1-3, with no clear D. Sample: cultured CD8+ T cells from PBMCs, taken from culture after CMV antigen stimulation. The CDR3 bases are TGTGCCAGCAGCTCCTCGGCGGGGGGAAACACCATATATTTT. Encoded protein: CASSSSAGGNTIYF.